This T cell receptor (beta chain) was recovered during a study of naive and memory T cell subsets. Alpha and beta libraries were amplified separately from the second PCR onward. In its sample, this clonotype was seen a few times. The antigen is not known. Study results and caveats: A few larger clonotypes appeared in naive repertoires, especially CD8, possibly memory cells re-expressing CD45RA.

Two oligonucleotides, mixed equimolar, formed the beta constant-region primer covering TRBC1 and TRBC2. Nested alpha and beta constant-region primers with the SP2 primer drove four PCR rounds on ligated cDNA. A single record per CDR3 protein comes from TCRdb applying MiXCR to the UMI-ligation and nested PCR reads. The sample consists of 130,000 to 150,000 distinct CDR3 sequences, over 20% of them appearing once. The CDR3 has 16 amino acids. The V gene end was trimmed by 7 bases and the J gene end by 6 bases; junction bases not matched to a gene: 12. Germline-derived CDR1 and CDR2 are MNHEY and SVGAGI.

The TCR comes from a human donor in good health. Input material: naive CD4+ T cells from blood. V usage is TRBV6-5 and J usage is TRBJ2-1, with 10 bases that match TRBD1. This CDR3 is CASTTNRDRGPNEQFF. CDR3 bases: TGTGCCAGCACTACAAACCGGGACAGGGGTCCCAATGAGCAGTTCTTC.